Below, one TCR beta chain is given with its context. A far larger clone is just one base off, so this is likely a read error. V gave up 1 base and J gave up 10 bases, with 15 bases separating them. Looked up from germline, CDR1 is SGHKS and CDR2 is YYEKEE (reference sequence). This CDR3 spans 14 amino acids. The sample originates from a study of low-dose radiotherapy and immunotherapy resistance in tumors. About the study: Across 26 weeks, 13 Gy in total went to Cohort 2, delivered as 1 Gy per fraction every two weeks.

Gene-specific TRAV and TRBV primers were used for first-strand cDNA, covering alpha and beta chains. Amplification, which lasted around 22 PCR cycles, used a constant-region primer and V-primer adapter to amplify TCRs. In vitro transcription served to amplify the isolated mRNA. TCRdb called the reads again in MiXCR, with one record for every CDR3 protein. The repertoire includes under 70,000 distinct CDR3 sequences, roughly 24% of them detected once, and approximately 5.7% sits in the top ten. Time point in this sample: before trial treatment. Donors were administered nivolumab, ipilimumab, aspirin and low-dose cyclophosphamide, together with low-dose radiotherapy.

This material consisted of PBMCs, taken before treatment. The TCR comes from a male donor with prostate cancer. The chain joins TRBV5-5 to TRBJ2-1; no clear D. The CDR3 DNA is TGTGCCAGCAGCTTGATGGGTCAGTTCTACGAGCAGTTCTTC. It encodes CASSLMGQFYEQFF.